Following are 30 T cell receptor beta chains from one sample sequenced in a study of shared clonotypes between healthy human individuals. The assay was immunoSEQ multiplex PCR, and TCRdb's table has in-frame clones only and misses some. The sample yields about 2.3 million clones, roughly 92% seen once. Sequencing input: naive CD4+ T cells from PBMCs. Subset in this sample: CD45RA+ positively selected. These receptors were taken from a man aged 18 to 30 in good health. Some clones in this sample may be carry-over from other donors' samples.

This CDR3 is CASSEVGRGGGNIQYF. For the CDR3, the DNA is TGTGCCAGCAGTGAAGTGGGGAGGGGAGGGGGAAACATTCAGTACTTC. The rearrangement uses TRBV25-1 and TRBJ2-4; TRBD2 might be the D (7 bases). The V end was cut by 2 bases, the J end by 6 bases, with 17 bases between. The germline gives CDR1 MGHDK, CDR2 SYGVNS. The CDR3 runs 16 residues.

This chain links TRBV7-9 with TRBJ1-1; tentative D call: TRBD1 (5 bases). The germline gives CDR1 SEHNR, CDR2 FQNEAQ (reference sequence). Trimming shortened V by 5 bases and J by 8 bases, and 15 bases separated the two germline ends. The CDR3 extends over 13 amino acids. The CDR3 sequence is CASSDGTLNEAFF. The CDR3 DNA reads as TGTGCCAGCAGCGACGGGACCCTAAACGAAGCTTTCTTT.

The chain employs TRBV7-9 and TRBJ2-7; D is ambiguous. CDR1 and CDR2 (germline): SEHNR, FQNEAQ (reference sequence). The CDR3 has 12 amino acids. V was trimmed by 1 base and J by 9 bases, leaving 10 bases between them. The CDR3 nucleotides are TGTGCCAGCAGCTTAGTGTCTGGTTCGCAGTACTTC. Its protein is CASSLVSGSQYF.

V gene TRBV19 combines with J gene TRBJ2-2, with D possibly TRBD1 on 6 matching bases. The V end lost 7 bases, the J end lost 1 base, and 10 bases lay between the germline ends. Germline V gene data show CDR1 as LNHDA and CDR2 as SQIVND (reference sequence). CDR3 length: 14 amino acids. This CDR3 is CASMRTVNTGELFF. The DNA for the CDR3 is TGTGCCAGTATGCGGACAGTGAACACCGGGGAGCTGTTTTTT.

This chain uses TRBV7-9 with TRBJ2-1, with TRBD2 matching over 7 bases. This CDR3 is built from 16 residues. Germline V lookup: CDR1 SEHNR, CDR2 FQNEAQ (reference sequence). V shed 4 bases, J shed 0 bases, and the junction held 6 bases outside the gene matches. For the CDR3, the DNA is TGTGCCAGCAGCTCGCTAGCGGACCACTCCTACAATGAGCAGTTCTTC. It encodes CASSSLADHSYNEQFF.

CDR3 DNA: TGCGCCAGCGGGCTAAAAGATACGCAGTATTTT. This encodes CASGLKDTQYF. The rearrangement uses TRBV10-2 and TRBJ2-3; D uncertain. CDR1 is WSHSY, CDR2 SAAADI, per germline. This CDR3 region has 11 residues. V was cut by 8 bases and J by 5 bases, with 8 bases left in between.

The rearrangement uses TRBV28 and TRBJ1-2; the D is unclear. In germline, CDR1 is MDHEN, CDR2 SYDVKM. V gave up 2 bases and J gave up 4 bases, with 17 bases separating them. The CDR3 consists of 16 residues. The CDR3 reads CASSLNILGGSYGYTF. CDR3 in DNA: TGTGCCAGCAGTTTAAATATTTTGGGTGGGAGCTATGGCTACACCTTC.

The chain links TRBV5-1 to TRBJ1-2; D gene uncertain. CDR3 length equals 14 residues. The V and J ends lost 0 bases and 6 bases respectively, with 12 bases between them. The germline CDR1 and CDR2 sequences are SGHRS and YFSETQ. The CDR3 sequence is CASSLGQASDGYTF. For the CDR3, the DNA is TGCGCCAGCAGCTTGGGGCAGGCATCTGATGGCTACACCTTC. Full variable domain (remainder filled in from reference TRBV5-1 and TRBJ1-2): KAGVTQTPRYLIKTRGQQVTLSCSPISGHRSVSWYQQTPGQGLQFLFEYFSETQRNKGNFPGRFSGRQFSNSRSEMNVSTLELGDSALYLCASSLGQASDGYTFGSGTRLTVV.

The J gene is TRBJ2-3, the V gene TRBV4-2, with D perhaps matching TRBD2 (6 bases). Deletions cut 3 bases from V and 0 bases from J, with 13 bases between. CDR3 length: 16 residues. Germline CDR1 and CDR2: LGHNA and YNFKEQ. The CDR3 is CASSHEAGYSTDTQYF. The CDR3 DNA follows: TGTGCCAGCAGCCACGAAGCGGGCTATAGCACAGATACGCAGTATTTT.

On this clone: Other DNA variants within this sample encode the same CDR3. The chain joins TRBV7-2 to TRBJ2-1, with a possible D match to TRBD2 (5 bases). With 1 base removed from V and 4 bases from J, the gap between germline ends came to 11 bases. The CDR3 length is 15 residues. Germline values: CDR1 SGHTA, CDR2 FQGNSA. CDR3 region: CASSLGLASYNEQFF. CDR3 nucleotide sequence: TGTGCCAGCAGCTTAGGCTTAGCGTCGTACAATGAGCAGTTCTTC.

The chain links TRBV2 to TRBJ2-7; 8 bases match TRBD2. The CDR3 totals 15 residues. Trimming removed 10 bases from V and 0 bases from J; junction bases left unmatched: 11. Germline-derived CDR1 and CDR2 are SNHLY and FYNNEI. The CDR3 nucleotides are TGTGCCACCCGCAACCGGGGGGGTAGCTCCTACGAGCAGTACTTC. Amino acids: CATRNRGGSSYEQYF.

This chain uses TRBV18 with TRBJ1-1; D uncertain. The CDR3 extends over 18 amino acids. The V gene lost 0 bases and the J gene lost 2 bases, with 19 bases spanning the gap. In germline, CDR1 is KGHSH, CDR2 LQKENI. The CDR3 protein is CASSPPSLLGVSNTEAFF. The CDR3 DNA reads TGTGCCAGCTCACCACCGTCCCTTCTTGGGGTGTCCAACACTGAAGCTTTCTTT.

Points on this clone: This CDR3 is also generated by other DNA sequences in the sample. The chain joins TRBV29-1 to TRBJ2-7, with 9 bases matching TRBD1. The V gene's germline CDR1 is SQVTM and CDR2 ANQGSEA. This CDR3 is 14 amino acids long. V shed 4 bases, J shed 3 bases, and the junction held 7 bases outside the gene matches. The CDR3 spells CSVAPGQGSYEQYF. DNA for the CDR3: TGCAGCGTTGCCCCGGGACAGGGCAGCTACGAGCAGTACTTC.

The chain combines TRBV30 with TRBJ1-5; D is perhaps TRBD1 (6 bases). Germline V gene data show CDR1 as GTSNPN and CDR2 as SVGIG (reference sequence). The V end lost 0 bases, the J end lost 2 bases, and 11 bases lay between the germline ends. The CDR3 is made up of 15 amino acids. For the CDR3, the DNA is TGTGCCTGGAGTGTACAGGGCAGGGGCAATCAGCCCCAGCATTTT. Protein sequence: CAWSVQGRGNQPQHF.

The chain combines TRBV19 with TRBJ1-5, with D possibly matching TRBD1 (5 bases). Trimming left V 8 bases short and J 7 bases short, with 12 bases between. This CDR3 contains 12 residues. Looked up from germline, CDR1 is LNHDA and CDR2 is SQIVND (reference sequence). For the CDR3, the DNA is TGTGCCAGTGGGCAGGGAGTACAGCCCCAGCATTTT. Protein: CASGQGVQPQHF.

The chain combines TRBV6-1 with TRBJ1-2; no reliable D call. The CDR3 covers 14 residues. Per germline, CDR1 MNHNS and CDR2 SASEGT. Trimming cost V 6 bases and J 4 bases, with 15 bases left between them. CDR3 in DNA: TGTGCCAGCAGCAAGGCCTGGCCGGCCTATGGCTACACCTTC. Amino acids: CASSKAWPAYGYTF.

This clone was recorded only once. The chain carries TRBV30 and TRBJ1-2, with 7 bases matching TRBD1. After removal of 4 bases from V and 5 bases from J, the junction contained 7 bases not matched to a gene. Per the germline V gene, CDR1 is GTSNPN and CDR2 is SVGIG (reference sequence). The CDR3 is 13 amino acids. This CDR3 is CAWIRDSGYGYTF. For the CDR3, the DNA is TGTGCCTGGATCCGGGACAGCGGATATGGCTACACCTTC. Full variable domain (rest looked up from reference TRBV30 and TRBJ1-2): SQTIHQWPATLVQPVGSPLSLECTVEGTSNPNLYWYRQAAGRGLQLLFYSVGIGQISSEVPQNLSASRPQDRQFILSSKKLLLSDSGFYLCAWIRDSGYGYTFGSGTRLTVV.

V gene TRBV10-3 combines with J gene TRBJ2-7, with 9 bases matching TRBD1. The V gene's germline CDR1 is ENHRY and CDR2 SYGVKD. The CDR3 is 13 residues long. Trimming took 10 bases from V and 5 from J; bases not matched to a gene: 9. CDR3 coding DNA: TGTGCCACCGAGGACAGGGGCGGCGACGAGCAGTACTTC. Translating it yields CATEDRGGDEQYF.

The CDR3 DNA reads as TGCGCCAGCAGCACAGCCGGGACTAGCGGGACAGATACGCAGTATTTT. It specifies CASSTAGTSGTDTQYF. The gene calls are TRBV5-1 and TRBJ2-3; TRBD2 matches 12 bases. With V trimmed by 4 bases and J by 3 bases, 6 bases remained unmatched. The CDR3 sequence is 16 residues long. Germline CDR1 and CDR2: SGHRS and YFSETQ.

The chain carries TRBV6-1 and TRBJ2-7; maybe TRBD2 (5 bases). Deletions cut 4 bases from V and 1 base from J, with 14 bases between. The CDR3 spans 15 residues. Per the germline V gene, CDR1 is MNHNS and CDR2 is SASEGT. The CDR3 protein is CASSAALVTSYEQYF. CDR3 DNA: TGTGCCAGCAGTGCAGCACTAGTGACGTCCTACGAGCAGTACTTC.

The rearrangement joins TRBV5-4 to TRBJ1-2, with D hard to call. This CDR3 is 12 amino acids long. The germline CDR1 and CDR2 sequences are SGHNT and YYREEE (reference sequence). With 2 bases removed from V and 6 bases from J, the gap between germline ends came to 8 bases. DNA of the CDR3: TGTGCCAGCAGCTTTCTGGGAAATGGCTACACCTTC. It yields the protein CASSFLGNGYTF. Combining the CDR3 with reference TRBV5-4 and TRBJ1-2 gives the whole variable domain ETGVTQSPTHLIKTRGQQVTLRCSSQSGHNTVSWYQQALGQGPQFIFQYYREEENGRGNFPPRFSGLQFPNYSSELNVNALELDDSALYLCASSFLGNGYTFGSGTRLTVV.

About this clone: One end of the junction is discordant with germline, which a read error may explain. This chain uses TRBV4-2 with TRBJ2-3; a possible D gene is TRBD1 (5 bases). This CDR3 spans 15 amino acids. Germline CDR1 and CDR2: LGHNA and YNFKEQ. The CDR3 bases are TGTGCCAGCAGCCAAGATTCGACTTCAGGGAATACGCTGTATTTT. This sequence encodes CASSQDSTSGNTLYF.

This chain connects TRBV6-1 to TRBJ2-5, with 8 bases that match TRBD2. With 1 base clipped from V and 1 base from J, the junction kept 14 bases outside the gene matches. The CDR3 is 19 residues long. The germline gives CDR1 MNHNS, CDR2 SASEGT. The DNA for the CDR3 is TGTGCCAGCAGTGAAGAGCCCGCCGGCGGGGGGTTCCCCCAAGAGACCCAGTACTTC. Amino acid sequence: CASSEEPAGGGFPQETQYF.

The chain couples TRBV5-1 to TRBJ2-5; D may correspond to TRBD1 or TRBD2 (6 bases each). Trimming shortened V by 6 bases and J by 5 bases, and 17 bases separated the two germline ends. This CDR3 is 14 amino acids long. Germline V lookup: CDR1 SGHRS, CDR2 YFSETQ. CDR3 DNA: TGCGCCAGCAAGAGAACGGGGGCGCGGGAGACCCAGTACTTC. It yields the protein CASKRTGARETQYF.

Remarks on this clone: The junction shows a germline mismatch at one end, possibly a read error. The chain links TRBV4-1 to TRBJ2-7; possible D gene TRBD2, 6 bases. Germline V gene data show CDR1 as MGHRA and CDR2 as YSYEKL. The CDR3 consists of 13 residues. In DNA form, the CDR3 reads TGCGCCAGCAGCCAAGAAGCGGGTTTGACAAGCCACTTC. This gives the protein CASSQEAGLTSHF.

This sequence joins TRBV30 and TRBJ2-1; 7 nucleotides match TRBD2. CDR1 is GTSNPN, CDR2 SVGIG, per germline (reference sequence). The CDR3 has 14 amino acids. The ends lost 8 bases at V and 5 bases at J; junction bases unmatched: 12. The CDR3 is CAGAREGRNNEQFF. CDR3 DNA sequence: TGTGCCGGGGCGAGGGAGGGCCGTAACAATGAGCAGTTCTTC.

The chain has TRBV7-6 and TRBJ2-5, with D unclear. CDR1 is SGHVS and CDR2 is FNYEAQ in the germline V gene. Trimming took off 4 bases at V and 5 bases at J, with 23 bases between the two ends. The CDR3 is 17 amino acids. CDR3 in DNA: TGTGCCAGCAGCTCCCCTATGGCTAGGCTGGAGATGGAGACCCAGTACTTC. This sequence encodes CASSSPMARLEMETQYF.

The rearrangement uses TRBV27 and TRBJ1-1; perhaps TRBD1 as D (5 bases). CDR1 and CDR2 from the germline V gene are MNHEY and SMNVEV (reference sequence). CDR3 length equals 12 residues. V was clipped by 5 bases and J by 7 bases, with 11 bases between them. The CDR3 sequence: CASSLRGHEAFF. The DNA for the CDR3 is TGTGCCAGCAGTCTCCGGGGCCATGAAGCTTTCTTT.

The V gene is TRBV28, the J gene TRBJ1-2; 8 bases agree with TRBD1. Per germline, CDR1 MDHEN and CDR2 SYDVKM. V lost 3 bases, J lost 2 bases, and 5 bases stayed unmatched. This CDR3 region has 15 residues. CDR3 DNA sequence: TGTGCCAGCAGTTTCGGGACAGGAGTAAACTATGGCTACACCTTC. It translates to CASSFGTGVNYGYTF.

The chain is built from TRBV27 and TRBJ2-5; D unresolved. The germline V and J ends were trimmed by 4 bases and 5 bases, with 20 bases remaining between them. This CDR3 has 16 residues. Looked up from germline, CDR1 is MNHEY and CDR2 is SMNVEV (reference sequence). The CDR3 loop reads CASSSRGRPVGETQYF. The CDR3 region has the DNA TGTGCCAGCAGTTCACGCGGCCGGCCCGTCGGGGAGACCCAGTACTTC.